This TCR beta chain was captured by sequencing in a study of control samples from healthy donors and cancer patients. Germline V gene lookup returns CDR1 KGHSH and CDR2 LQKENI. Trimming cost V 6 bases and J 9 bases; bases outside gene matches: 10. The CDR3 runs to 13 residues. Measured with immunoSEQ multiplex PCR; TCRdb has only the in-frame clones, and not every one. The sample yields some 130,000 clones, 90% to 95% seen once. The receptor comes from a man between 50 and 59 years old with head and neck cancer. Sequenced input: PBMCs. This chain links TRBV18 with TRBJ1-1; 7 nucleotides line up with TRBD1. This chain's CDR3 is CASSPDRSFKAFF. CDR3 nucleotides: TGTGCCAGCTCCCCGGACAGGTCTTTTAAAGCTTTCTTT.